The 20 T cell receptor beta chains listed next were all sequenced from one sample in a study of T cell responses to AZD1222 COVID-19 vaccine. The assay was immunoSEQ multiplex PCR, and TCRdb's table has in-frame clones only and misses some. The repertoire holds approximately 110,000 clones, with 89% as singletons. Source: peripheral blood, taken on day 0 of AZD1222 vaccination. The receptors were sampled from an adult in good health.

The CDR3 sequence is CSASDPRPIYEQYF. For the CDR3, the DNA is TGCAGTGCGAGTGACCCCCGACCGATCTACGAGCAGTACTTC. V usage is TRBV20-1 and J usage is TRBJ2-7; D is undetermined. This CDR3 is 14 amino acids long. Germline V gene data show CDR1 as DFQATT and CDR2 as SNEGSKA (reference sequence). V lost 6 bases and J lost 3, with 18 bases in between.

This chain joins TRBV7-3 and TRBJ2-1; 9 nucleotides agree with TRBD2. The CDR3 is made up of 15 amino acids. Germline-derived CDR1 and CDR2 are SGHTA and FQGTGA. J was trimmed by 4 bases and V by 3 bases; bases with no gene match: 4. The CDR3 DNA follows: TGTGCCAGCAGCTTTGGAGCGGGAGGTTACAATGAGCAGTTCTTC. It specifies CASSFGAGGYNEQFF.

The sample holds one count of this clone. CDR3 nucleotides: TGCGCCAGCAGCTTGGGTTTCCGGAGCTCCTACAATGAGCAGTTCTTC. Encoded protein: CASSLGFRSSYNEQFF. The chain uses TRBV5-1 and TRBJ2-1; D is uncertain. There are 16 residues in the CDR3. V was cut by 0 bases and J by 0 bases, with 10 bases left in between. In germline, CDR1 is SGHRS, CDR2 YFSETQ.

This clone has a handful of counts. The chain carries TRBV5-4 and TRBJ2-1; the match to TRBD1 covers 9 bases. The CDR3 covers 16 residues. In germline, CDR1 is SGHNT, CDR2 YYREEE (reference sequence). The trim removed 3 bases at V and 7 bases at J, leaving 11 bases unmatched. For the CDR3, the DNA is TGTGCCAGCAGCTCCTCCCGGGACAGGGTAACAAATGAGCAGTTCTTC. Translation gives CASSSSRDRVTNEQFF.

The chain is built from TRBV20-1 and TRBJ1-2; D gene unclear. This CDR3 is 11 amino acids long. V lost 3 bases to trimming and J lost 8 bases, with 10 bases between them. The germline V gene encodes CDR1 DFQATT and CDR2 SNEGSKA (reference sequence). This chain's CDR3 is CSARTVPGYTF. In DNA, the CDR3 is TGCAGTGCTAGGACTGTCCCAGGCTACACCTTC.

The chain couples TRBV3-1 (or the pseudogene TRBV3-2) to TRBJ2-7; the match to TRBD2 covers 11 bases. Trimming at V came to 6 bases and at J to 1 base, leaving 5 bases not matched to a gene. Per the germline V gene, CDR1 is LGHDT and CDR2 is YNNKEL (reference sequence). The CDR3 length is 15 residues. The CDR3 DNA reads TGTGCCAGCAGTCTAACTAGCGGGAGTTCCTACGAGCAGTACTTC. This translates into CASSLTSGSSYEQYF.

The CDR3 region has the DNA TGTGCCAGCAGCGTAGTACTAGCGGGCTACAATGAGCAGTTCTTC. Translating it yields CASSVVLAGYNEQFF. V gene TRBV9 combines with J gene TRBJ2-1; 9 bases fit TRBD2. After removal of 0 bases from V and 3 bases from J, the junction contained 1 base not matched to a gene. This CDR3 contains 15 residues. Germline values: CDR1 SGDLS, CDR2 YYNGEE.

This chain links TRBV5-4 with TRBJ2-5; the match to TRBD2 covers 10 bases. This CDR3 contains 13 residues. Germline V gene data show CDR1 as SGHNT and CDR2 as YYREEE (reference sequence). The V segment lost 10 bases and the J segment 1 base; nucleotides outside the gene matches: 4. As DNA, the CDR3 is TGTGCCGCTAGCGGGGGTTCCCAAGAGACCCAGTACTTC. This codes for CAASGGSQETQYF.

About this clone: Other DNA sequences of this sample code for an identical CDR3. The rearrangement uses TRBV7-2 and TRBJ1-5; possible D gene TRBD1, 6 bases. The V end lost 3 bases, the J end lost 4 bases, and 7 bases lay between the germline ends. The CDR3 loop spans 13 amino acids. Per germline, CDR1 SGHTA and CDR2 FQGNSA. The CDR3 spells CASSFQGNQPQHF. As DNA, the CDR3 is TGTGCCAGCAGCTTTCAGGGGAATCAGCCCCAGCATTTT.

This rearrangement joins TRBV7-6 to TRBJ2-3; TRBD2 matches 11 bases. From germline, CDR1 is SGHVS and CDR2 FNYEAQ. The CDR3 is 17 amino acids. Trimming took 1 base from V and 2 from J; bases not matched to a gene: 5. The DNA for the CDR3 is TGTGCCAGCAGCTTAGTTTCGGGACTAGCGGACACAGATACGCAGTATTTT. Its protein is CASSLVSGLADTDTQYF.

V usage is TRBV7-2 and J usage is TRBJ2-7, with 10 nucleotides matching TRBD1. V shed 6 bases and J 4 bases; nucleotides not matched to a gene: 3. CDR1 and CDR2 from the germline V gene are SGHTA and FQGNSA. The CDR3 length is 13 residues. As DNA, the CDR3 is TGTGCCAGCAGGACAGGGGGCAAATACGAGCAGTACTTC. Translated: CASRTGGKYEQYF.

The chain carries TRBV27 and TRBJ2-7; D possibly corresponds to TRBD1 (5 bases). V gave up 6 bases and J gave up 4 bases, with 7 bases separating them. This CDR3 has 11 residues. Germline lookup yields CDR1 MNHEY and CDR2 SMNVEV (reference sequence). DNA of the CDR3: TGTGCCAGCAGCCAGGGATACGAGCAGTACTTC. Its translation is CASSQGYEQYF.

The chain links TRBV30 to TRBJ1-1, with D possibly TRBD1 on 6 matching bases. The CDR3 is 13 residues long. Trimming left V 3 bases short and J 6 bases short, with 14 bases between. From germline, CDR1 is GTSNPN and CDR2 SVGIG (reference sequence). CDR3 region: CAWRNRAWAEAFF. The CDR3 region has the DNA TGTGCCTGGAGAAACAGGGCTTGGGCTGAAGCTTTCTTT. The whole variable domain, remainder taken from reference TRBV30 and TRBJ1-1, is SQTIHQWPATLVQPVGSPLSLECTVEGTSNPNLYWYRQAAGRGLQLLFYSVGIGQISSEVPQNLSASRPQDRQFILSSKKLLLSDSGFYLCAWRNRAWAEAFFGQGTRLTVV.

The chain uses TRBV28 and TRBJ1-3, with D unclear. V was pared by 2 bases and J by 0 bases, with 8 bases between. Germline V gene lookup returns CDR1 MDHEN and CDR2 SYDVKM. CDR3 size: 15 residues. CDR3 loop: CASSLKTPSGNTIYF. CDR3 in DNA: TGTGCCAGCAGTTTAAAAACACCCTCTGGAAACACCATATATTTT.

The chain recombines TRBV7-9 with TRBJ2-3, with 7 bases matching TRBD2. Germline V lookup: CDR1 SEHNR, CDR2 FQNEAQ (reference sequence). The CDR3 length is 15 residues. V shed 5 bases, J shed 5 bases, and the junction held 10 bases outside the gene matches. CDR3: CASSLRGTNVDTQYF. The CDR3 region has the DNA TGTGCCAGCAGCCTACGTGGGACTAATGTAGATACGCAGTATTTT.

The gene calls are TRBV19 and TRBJ1-4, with a tentative D call TRBD1 (5 bases). Per the germline V gene, CDR1 is LNHDA and CDR2 is SQIVND (reference sequence). V lost 6 bases and J lost 0, with 14 bases in between. This CDR3 is 16 amino acids long. For the CDR3, the DNA is TGTGCCAGTAGAGCTGCGGCGGGGGCAACTAATGAAAAACTGTTTTTT. This codes for CASRAAAGATNEKLFF.

V and J are TRBV28 and TRBJ1-5; TRBD1 might be the D (5 bases). CDR1 and CDR2 from the germline V gene are MDHEN and SYDVKM. The CDR3 runs 13 residues. Trimming pared 2 bases from V and 7 bases from J, leaving 9 bases between. The CDR3 spells CASSLANRQPQHF. In nucleotides, the CDR3 is TGTGCCAGCAGTTTAGCAAACAGGCAGCCCCAGCATTTT.

The table lists this clone with a few counts. The chain recombines TRBV18 with TRBJ2-1; 14 bases match TRBD2. Trimming cost V 6 bases and J 10 bases; bases outside gene matches: 8. The germline CDR1 and CDR2 sequences are KGHSH and LQKENI. The CDR3 runs 15 residues. The CDR3 coding sequence is TGTGCCAGCTCGCAGACTAGCGGGAGGGCCGAAGAGCAGTTCTTC. It specifies CASSQTSGRAEEQFF.

J is TRBJ1-1 and V is TRBV5-1; possibly TRBD1 for D (5 bases). The CDR3 runs 15 residues. CDR1 is SGHRS and CDR2 is YFSETQ in the germline V gene. Trimming stripped 0 bases from V and 1 base from J, with 10 bases between. The CDR3: CASSLGPGQNTEAFF. The CDR3 DNA is TGCGCCAGCAGCTTGGGCCCCGGACAGAACACTGAAGCTTTCTTT.

This chain links TRBV6-2 or TRBV6-3 with TRBJ2-3; 10 nucleotides match TRBD1. V lost 5 bases, J lost 4 bases, and 6 bases stayed unmatched. CDR3 length equals 15 residues. Per germline, CDR1 MNHEY and CDR2 SVGEGT. The CDR3 region has the DNA TGTGCCAGCAGTCAACGACAGGGGGCCTCAGATACGCAGTATTTT. As protein: CASSQRQGASDTQYF.